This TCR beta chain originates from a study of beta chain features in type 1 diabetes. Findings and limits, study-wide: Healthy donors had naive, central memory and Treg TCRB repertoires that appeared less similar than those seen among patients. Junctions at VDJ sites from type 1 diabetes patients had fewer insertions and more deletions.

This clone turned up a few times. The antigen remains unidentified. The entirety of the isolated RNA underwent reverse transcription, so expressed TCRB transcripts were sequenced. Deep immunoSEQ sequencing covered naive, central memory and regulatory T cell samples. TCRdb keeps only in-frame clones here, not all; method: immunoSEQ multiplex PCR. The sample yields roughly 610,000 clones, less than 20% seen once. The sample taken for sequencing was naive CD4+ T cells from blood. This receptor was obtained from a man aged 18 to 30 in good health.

The CDR3 region is CASSGRGSTDTQYF. The CDR3 coding sequence is TGTGCCAGCAGTGGGAGGGGAAGCACAGATACGCAGTATTTT. The V call is TRBV2, the J call TRBJ2-3; a possible D gene is TRBD2 (6 bases). The CDR3 has 14 residues. The ends were cut back, 4 bases at V and 0 bases at J, with 8 bases in the middle. The germline gives CDR1 SNHLY, CDR2 FYNNEI.